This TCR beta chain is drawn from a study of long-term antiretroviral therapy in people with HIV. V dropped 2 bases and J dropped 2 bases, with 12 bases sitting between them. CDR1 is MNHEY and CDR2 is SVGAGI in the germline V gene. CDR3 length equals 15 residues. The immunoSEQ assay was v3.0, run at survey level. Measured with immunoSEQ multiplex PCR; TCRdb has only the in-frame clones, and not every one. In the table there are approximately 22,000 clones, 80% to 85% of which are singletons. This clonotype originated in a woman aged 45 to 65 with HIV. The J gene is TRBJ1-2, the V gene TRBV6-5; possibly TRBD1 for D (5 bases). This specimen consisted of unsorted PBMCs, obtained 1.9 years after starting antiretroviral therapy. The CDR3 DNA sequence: TGTGCCAGCAGTTACGGTTGGGGCGGGAACTATGGCTACACCTTC. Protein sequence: CASSYGWGGNYGYTF.